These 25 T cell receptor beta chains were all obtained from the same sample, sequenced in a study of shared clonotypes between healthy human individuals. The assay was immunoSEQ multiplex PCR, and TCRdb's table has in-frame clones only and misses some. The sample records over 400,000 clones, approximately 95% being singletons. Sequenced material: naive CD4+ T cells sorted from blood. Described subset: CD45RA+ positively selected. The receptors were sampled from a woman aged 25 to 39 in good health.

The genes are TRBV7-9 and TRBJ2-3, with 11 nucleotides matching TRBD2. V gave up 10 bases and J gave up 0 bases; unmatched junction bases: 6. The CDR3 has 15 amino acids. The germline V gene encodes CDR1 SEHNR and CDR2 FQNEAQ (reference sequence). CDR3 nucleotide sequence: TGTGCCACCCGGATAGCGGGAGGGAGCACAGATACGCAGTATTTT. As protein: CATRIAGGSTDTQYF.

In nucleotides, the CDR3 is TGTGCCAGCAGTTCCCTAGCAGGGCAATCCAAAAACATTCAGTACTTC. Its protein is CASSSLAGQSKNIQYF. This rearrangement joins TRBV6-5 to TRBJ2-4, with D perhaps given as TRBD1 or TRBD2 (5 bases each). Trimming removed 4 bases at V and 2 bases at J, with 15 bases between. In germline, CDR1 is MNHEY, CDR2 SVGAGI. The length of the CDR3 is 16 residues.

The CDR3 loop reads CASRAQGDLEAFF. CDR3 in DNA: TGTGCCAGTAGGGCACAGGGAGACCTCGAAGCTTTCTTT. The chain uses TRBV19 and TRBJ1-1; D is perhaps TRBD1 (6 bases). The germline V gene has CDR1 LNHDA and CDR2 SQIVND (reference sequence). This CDR3 comprises 13 residues. With 6 bases removed from V and 8 bases from J, the gap between germline ends came to 16 bases.

The CDR3 protein is CSVGARGRISLDTQYF. The CDR3 nucleotides read TGCAGCGTTGGGGCCCGGGGCAGGATCTCGTTAGATACGCAGTATTTT. V and J are TRBV29-1 and TRBJ2-3; D is perhaps TRBD1 or TRBD2 (5 bases each). The CDR3 is 16 amino acids. Germline V CDR1 and CDR2: SQVTM, ANQGSEA. Trimming pared 4 bases from V and 5 bases from J, leaving 22 bases between.

The CDR3 bases are TGTGCCAGCAGTAGCTTTGATGGAGGGATCGATCAGCCCCAGCATTTT. As protein: CASSSFDGGIDQPQHF. The V call is TRBV28, the J call TRBJ1-5; D remains ambiguous. Trimming removed 5 bases from V and 5 bases from J, with 19 bases in between. The CDR3 length is 16 residues. CDR1 and CDR2 (germline): MDHEN, SYDVKM.

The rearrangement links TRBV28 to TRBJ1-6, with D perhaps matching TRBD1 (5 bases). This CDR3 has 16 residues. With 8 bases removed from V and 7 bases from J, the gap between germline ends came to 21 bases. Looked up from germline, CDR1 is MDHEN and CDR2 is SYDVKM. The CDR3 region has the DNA TGTGCCAGCGGCAGTTCCGGGGACCGCTACAATTCACCCCTCCACTTT. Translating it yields CASGSSGDRYNSPLHF.

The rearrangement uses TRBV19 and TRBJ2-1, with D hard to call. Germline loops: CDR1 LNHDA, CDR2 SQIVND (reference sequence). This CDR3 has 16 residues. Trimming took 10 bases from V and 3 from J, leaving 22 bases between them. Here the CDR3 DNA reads TGTGCCATATCCATCCCCAGACGAGCTTTCTACAATGAGCAGTTCTTC. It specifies CAISIPRRAFYNEQFF.

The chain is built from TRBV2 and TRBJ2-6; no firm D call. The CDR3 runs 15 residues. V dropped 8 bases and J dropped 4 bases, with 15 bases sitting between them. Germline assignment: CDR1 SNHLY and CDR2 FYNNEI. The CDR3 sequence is CASVRTEPGANVLTF. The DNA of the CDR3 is TGTGCCAGCGTACGCACAGAACCCGGGGCCAACGTCCTGACTTTC.

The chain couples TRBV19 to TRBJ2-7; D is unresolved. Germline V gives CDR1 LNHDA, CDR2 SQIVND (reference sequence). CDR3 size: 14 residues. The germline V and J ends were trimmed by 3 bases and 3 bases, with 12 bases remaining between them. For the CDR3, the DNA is TGTGCCAGTAGTATTGAGGCCGACCTCTACGAGCAGTACTTC. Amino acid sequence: CASSIEADLYEQYF.

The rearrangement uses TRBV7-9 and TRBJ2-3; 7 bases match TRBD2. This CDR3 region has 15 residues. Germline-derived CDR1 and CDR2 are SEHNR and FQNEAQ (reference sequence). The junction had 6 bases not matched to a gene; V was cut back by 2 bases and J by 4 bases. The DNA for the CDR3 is TGTGCCAGCAGCTTAACACTAGCGAAAGCAGATACGCAGTATTTT. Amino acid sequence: CASSLTLAKADTQYF.

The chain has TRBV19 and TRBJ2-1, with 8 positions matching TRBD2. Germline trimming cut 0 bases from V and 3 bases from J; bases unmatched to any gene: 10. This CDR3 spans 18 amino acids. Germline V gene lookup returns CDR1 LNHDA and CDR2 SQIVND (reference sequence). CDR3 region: CASSIEVRGRTYYNEQFF. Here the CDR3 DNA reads TGTGCCAGTAGTATAGAGGTCCGCGGGAGGACGTACTACAATGAGCAGTTCTTC.

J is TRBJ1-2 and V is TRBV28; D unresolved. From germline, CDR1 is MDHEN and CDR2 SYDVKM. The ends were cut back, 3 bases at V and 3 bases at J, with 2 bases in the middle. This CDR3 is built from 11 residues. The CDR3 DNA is TGTGCCAGCAGTTTTTACTATGGCTACACCTTC. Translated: CASSFYYGYTF.

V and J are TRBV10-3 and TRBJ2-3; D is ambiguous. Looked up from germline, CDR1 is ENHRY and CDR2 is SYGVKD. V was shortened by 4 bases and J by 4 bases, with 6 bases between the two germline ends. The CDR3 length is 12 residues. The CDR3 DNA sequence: TGTGCCATCAGTGCCCCCGCAGATACGCAGTATTTT. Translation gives CAISAPADTQYF.

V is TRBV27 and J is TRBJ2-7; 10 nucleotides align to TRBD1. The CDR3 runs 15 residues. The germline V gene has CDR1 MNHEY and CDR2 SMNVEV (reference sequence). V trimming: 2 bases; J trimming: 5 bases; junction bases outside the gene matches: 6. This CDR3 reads CASSLPGTGAHEQYF. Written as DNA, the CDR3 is TGTGCCAGCAGTTTACCCGGGACAGGGGCCCACGAGCAGTACTTC.

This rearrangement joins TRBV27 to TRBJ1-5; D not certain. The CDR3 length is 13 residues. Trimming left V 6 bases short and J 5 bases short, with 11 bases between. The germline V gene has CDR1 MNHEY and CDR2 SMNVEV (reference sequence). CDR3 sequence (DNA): TGTGCCAGCAGGCTCCTCCTAGATCAGCCCCAGCATTTT. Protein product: CASRLLLDQPQHF.

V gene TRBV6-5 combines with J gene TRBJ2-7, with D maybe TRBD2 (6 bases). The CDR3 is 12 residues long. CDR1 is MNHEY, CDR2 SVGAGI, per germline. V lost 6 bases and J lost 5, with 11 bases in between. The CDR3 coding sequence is TGTGCCAGCAGCGGGACTCGCGACGAGCAGTACTTC. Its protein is CASSGTRDEQYF.

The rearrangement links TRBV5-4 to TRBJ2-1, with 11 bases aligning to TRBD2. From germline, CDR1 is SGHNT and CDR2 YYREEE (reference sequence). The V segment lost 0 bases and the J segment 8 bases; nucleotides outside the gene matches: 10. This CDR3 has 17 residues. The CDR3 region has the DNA TGTGCCAGCAGCTTGGGAGGGGCTAGCGGGAGGCCCTATGAGCAGTTCTTC. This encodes CASSLGGASGRPYEQFF.

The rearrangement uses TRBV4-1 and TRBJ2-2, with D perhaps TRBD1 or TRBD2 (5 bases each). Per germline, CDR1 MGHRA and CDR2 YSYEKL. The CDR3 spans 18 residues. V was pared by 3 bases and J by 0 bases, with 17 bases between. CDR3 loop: CASSQDPLGVANTGELFF. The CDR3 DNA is TGCGCCAGCAGCCAGGATCCTCTGGGGGTAGCGAACACCGGGGAGCTGTTTTTT.

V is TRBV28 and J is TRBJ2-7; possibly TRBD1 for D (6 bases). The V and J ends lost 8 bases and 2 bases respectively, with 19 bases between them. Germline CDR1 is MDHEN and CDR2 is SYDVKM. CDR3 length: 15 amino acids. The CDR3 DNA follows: TGTGCCAGCCCTCCCCAGGGGACGCCCACCTACGAGCAGTACTTC. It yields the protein CASPPQGTPTYEQYF.

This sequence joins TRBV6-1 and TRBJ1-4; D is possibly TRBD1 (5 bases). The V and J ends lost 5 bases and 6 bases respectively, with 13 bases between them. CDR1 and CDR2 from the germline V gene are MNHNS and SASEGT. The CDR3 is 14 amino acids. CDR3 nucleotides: TGTGCCAGCAGTTTTTTTTTGACAGATGAAAAACTGTTTTTT. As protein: CASSFFLTDEKLFF.

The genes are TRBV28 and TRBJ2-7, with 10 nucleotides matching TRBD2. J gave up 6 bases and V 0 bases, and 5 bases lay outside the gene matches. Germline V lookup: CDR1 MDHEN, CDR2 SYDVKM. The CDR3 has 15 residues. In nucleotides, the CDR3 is TGTGCCAGCAGTTTATGGTCTAGCGGGAGTAGCGAGCAGTACTTC. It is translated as CASSLWSSGSSEQYF.

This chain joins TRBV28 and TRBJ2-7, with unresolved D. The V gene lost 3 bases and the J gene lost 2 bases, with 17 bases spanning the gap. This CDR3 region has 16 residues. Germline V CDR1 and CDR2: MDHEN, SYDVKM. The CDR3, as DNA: TGTGCCAGCAGTTTCTCTTCCCGGAGAACCACCTACGAGCAGTACTTC. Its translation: CASSFSSRRTTYEQYF.

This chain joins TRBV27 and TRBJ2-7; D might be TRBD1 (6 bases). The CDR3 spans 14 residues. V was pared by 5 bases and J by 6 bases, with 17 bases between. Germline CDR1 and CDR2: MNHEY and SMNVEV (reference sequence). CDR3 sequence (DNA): TGTGCCAGCAGTCCCCAGGTCAGGGGCCCCGAGCAGTACTTC. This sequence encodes CASSPQVRGPEQYF.

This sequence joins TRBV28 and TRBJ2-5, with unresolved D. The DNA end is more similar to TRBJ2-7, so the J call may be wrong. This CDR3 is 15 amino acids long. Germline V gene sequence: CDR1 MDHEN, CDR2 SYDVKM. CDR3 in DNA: TGTGCCAGCAGTTTCTCGGCTAGGACCTTGTACGAGCAGTACTTC. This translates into CASSFSARTLYEQYF.

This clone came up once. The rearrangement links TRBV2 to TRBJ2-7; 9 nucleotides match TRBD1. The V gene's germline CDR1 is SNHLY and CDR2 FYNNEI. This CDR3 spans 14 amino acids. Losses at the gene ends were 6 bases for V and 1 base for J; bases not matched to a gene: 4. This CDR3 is CASSGQGNSYEQYF. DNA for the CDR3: TGTGCCAGCAGCGGACAGGGGAATTCCTACGAGCAGTACTTC.